The rows below give T cell receptor beta chains drawn from one sample of a study of multiple sclerosis patients with progressive multifocal leukoencephalopathy. Sequenced by immunoSEQ multiplex PCR; TCRdb stores in-frame clones only, minus some. The sample holds roughly 28,000 clones, around nine tenths seen once. Source material: PBMCs. The receptors derive from a human donor with multiple sclerosis. The CDR3 runs from the conserved cysteine through the conserved F or W. A D gene is named only where the DNA matches it firmly. Size is stated for part of the rows, as once, few or many counts, or as a class when the clone is expanded.

CASSFRGGPSYEQYF TGTGCCAGCAGCTTTCGGGGGGGGCCCTCCTACGAGCAGTACTTC TRBD2 TRBV7-2 . TRBJ2-7
CASSSNINYYGYTF TGTGCCAGCAGTTCAAACATAAACTACTATGGCTACACCTTC . TRBV6-5 . TRBJ1-2
CASKEANYGYTF TGTGCCAGTAAGGAAGCTAACTATGGCTACACCTTC . TRBV19 . TRBJ1-2
CASSQDTLSTDTQYF TGCGCCAGCAGCCAAGATACCCTTAGCACAGATACGCAGTATTTT . TRBV4-1 . TRBJ2-3
CASSQGPERYGYTF TGTGCCAGCTCACAGGGTCCCGAACGCTATGGCTACACCTTC . TRBV18 . TRBJ1-2
CASSSSDRVNTEAFF TGTGCCAGCAGCTCATCAGACAGGGTGAACACTGAAGCTTTCTTT TRBD1 TRBV11-2 . TRBJ1-1
CASSPLPFSGANVLTF TGTGCCAGCTCACCACTACCCTTCTCTGGGGCCAACGTCCTGACTTTC . TRBV18 . TRBJ2-6
CASSVGQVNTEAFF TGTGCCAGCAGCGTCGGACAGGTGAACACTGAAGCTTTCTTT TRBD1 TRBV9 . TRBJ1-1
CASSFSFGQGVGNTIYF TGTGCCAGCAGTTTTTCCTTTGGACAGGGGGTTGGAAACACCATATATTTT TRBD1 TRBV28 . TRBJ1-3
CASSLNLATDTQYF TGTGCCAGCAGCTTAAATCTAGCCACAGATACGCAGTATTTT . TRBV5-4 . TRBJ2-3
CAWRTSSYNEQFF TGTGCCTGGAGGACTAGCTCCTACAATGAGCAGTTCTTC . TRBV30 . TRBJ2-1
CASSQPSASWDEQYF TGCGCCAGCAGCCAACCCTCGGCTAGCTGGGACGAGCAGTACTTC . TRBV4-1 . TRBJ2-7
CAWIEAGRTGELFF TGTGCCTGGATTGAGGCAGGGAGAACCGGGGAGCTGTTTTTT . TRBV30 . TRBJ2-2
CASSDQRGTEQFF TGTGCCAGCAGTGACCAACGGGGGACTGAGCAGTTCTTC . TRBV6-4 . TRBJ2-1
CASSEWGSGNTIYF TGTGCCAGCAGTGAGTGGGGCTCTGGAAACACCATATATTTT . TRBV25-1 once TRBJ1-3
CASSYSMGQGNSPLHF TGTGCCAGCAGTTACTCGATGGGACAGGGGAATTCACCCCTCCACTTT TRBD1 TRBV6-5 . TRBJ1-6
CASSLAPGGGNTIYF TGTGCCAGCAGCTTAGCGCCCGGGGGTGGAAACACCATATATTTT . TRBV7-2 . TRBJ1-3
CASGGDGDTQYF TGTGCCAGCGGGGGCGATGGAGATACGCAGTATTTT . TRBV11-1 . TRBJ2-3
CASSPVGRGNQPQHF TGTGCCAGCAGTCCCGTTGGACGGGGAAATCAGCCCCAGCATTTT . TRBV28 . TRBJ1-5
CASSSGQGLYEQYF TGTGCCAGCAGTTCGGGACAGGGGTTATACGAGCAGTACTTC TRBD1 TRBV28 . TRBJ2-7
CASSEGLATNQPQHF TGTGCCAGCAGTGAGGGTTTAGCCACCAATCAGCCCCAGCATTTT . TRBV2 . TRBJ1-5
CASSLTRLGGGSYEQFF TGTGCCAGCAGCTTAACCCGGCTTGGCGGGGGGTCGTATGAGCAGTTCTTC TRBD2 TRBV7-3 . TRBJ2-1
CASSLGDAEQYF TGTGCCAGCAGTTTAGGGGACGCCGAGCAGTACTTC . TRBV28 . TRBJ2-7
CAARNVGANVLTF TGTGCCGCCAGAAATGTAGGGGCCAACGTCCTGACTTTC . TRBV27 . TRBJ2-6
CASSGGGGMRWTQYF TGTGCCAGCAGCGGGGGGGGAGGGATGCGATGGACGCAGTATTTT TRBD2 TRBV5-6 . TRBJ2-3
CASSLDRNSPLHF TGCGCCAGCAGCCTAGACAGGAATTCACCCCTCCACTTT . TRBV4-1 . TRBJ1-6
CASSLTEGESQETQYF TGTGCCAGCAGTCTAACAGAGGGGGAGAGCCAAGAGACCCAGTACTTC . TRBV13 . TRBJ2-5
CASSWGGSNQPQHF TGTGCCAGCAGTTGGGGGGGAAGCAATCAGCCCCAGCATTTT . TRBV28 . TRBJ1-5
CASSAPQGSSYEQYF TGCGCCAGCAGCGCGCCGCAGGGATCCTCCTACGAGCAGTACTTC . TRBV5-1 . TRBJ2-7
CASSPQWGGTGELFF TGTGCCAGCAGCCCCCAATGGGGGGGAACCGGGGAGCTGTTTTTT TRBD2 TRBV11-2 . TRBJ2-2
CASSPALRNYEQYF TGTGCCAGCAGCCCAGCGCTTCGAAACTACGAGCAGTACTTC . TRBV7-9 . TRBJ2-7
CASRTVGQQGTFF TGCGCCAGCAGGACTGTAGGACAGCAGGGGACTTTCTTT . TRBV10-2 . TRBJ1-1